The T cell receptor (beta chain) described here comes from a study of CD8 T cells in ankylosing spondylitis. TCRdb fed the 5' RACE reads into MiXCR, producing one record per CDR3 protein. This table has under 55,000 distinct CDR3 sequences, roughly 7.3% appearing once. From germline, CDR1 is SGHRS and CDR2 YFSETQ. J gave up 1 base and V 1 base, and 2 bases lay outside the gene matches. The CDR3 is 15 residues long. In this sample, this clonotype turned up many times. The receptor was derived from a female donor with ankylosing spondylitis or in good health (not recorded which). The sequencing sample was made of blood, either unsorted or a sorted T cell fraction (not recorded which). The rearrangement links TRBV5-1 to TRBJ2-7; TRBD1 matches 10 bases. CDR3 bases: TGCGCCAGCAGCTTGAGGACAGGGGGTTCCTACGAGCAGTACGTC. Residues: CASSLRTGGSYEQYV.